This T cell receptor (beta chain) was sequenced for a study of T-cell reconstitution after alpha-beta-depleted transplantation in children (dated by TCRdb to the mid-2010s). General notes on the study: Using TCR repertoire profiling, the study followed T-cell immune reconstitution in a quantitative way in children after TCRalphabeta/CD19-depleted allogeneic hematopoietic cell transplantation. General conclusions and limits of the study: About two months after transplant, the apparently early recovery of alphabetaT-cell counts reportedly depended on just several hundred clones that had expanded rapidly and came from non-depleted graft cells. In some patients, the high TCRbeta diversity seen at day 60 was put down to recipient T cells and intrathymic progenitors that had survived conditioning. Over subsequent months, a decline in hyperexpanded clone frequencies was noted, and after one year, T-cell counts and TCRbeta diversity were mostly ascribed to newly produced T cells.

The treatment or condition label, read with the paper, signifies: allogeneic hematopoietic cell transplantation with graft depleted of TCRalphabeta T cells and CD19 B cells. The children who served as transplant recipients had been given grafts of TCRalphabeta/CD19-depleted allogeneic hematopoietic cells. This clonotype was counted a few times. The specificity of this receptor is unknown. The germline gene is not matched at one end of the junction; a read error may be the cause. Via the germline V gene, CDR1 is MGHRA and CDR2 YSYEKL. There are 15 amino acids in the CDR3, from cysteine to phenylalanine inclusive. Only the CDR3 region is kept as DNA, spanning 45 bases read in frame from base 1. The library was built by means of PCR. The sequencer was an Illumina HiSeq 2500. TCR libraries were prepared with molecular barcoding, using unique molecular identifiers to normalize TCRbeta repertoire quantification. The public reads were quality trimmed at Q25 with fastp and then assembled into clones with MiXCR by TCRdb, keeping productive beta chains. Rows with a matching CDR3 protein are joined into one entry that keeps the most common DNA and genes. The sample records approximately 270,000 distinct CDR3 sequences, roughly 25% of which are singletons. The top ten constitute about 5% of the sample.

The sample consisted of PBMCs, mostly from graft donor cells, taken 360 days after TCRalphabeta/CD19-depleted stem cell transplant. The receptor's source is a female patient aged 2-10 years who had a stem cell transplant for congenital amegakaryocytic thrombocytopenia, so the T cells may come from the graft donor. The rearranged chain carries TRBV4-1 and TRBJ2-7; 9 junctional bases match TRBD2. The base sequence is TGCGCCAGCAGGCAAGTAGCGGGAGCAGGATACGAGCAGTACTTC. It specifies CASRQVAGAGYEQYF.